This TCR beta chain comes out of a study of CD8+CD57+ T cells in acquired aplastic anemia. The V and J ends lost 3 bases and 0 bases respectively, with 26 bases between them. CDR3 length equals 19 residues. Germline V CDR1 and CDR2: DFQATT, SNEGSKA (reference sequence). Patients picked for sequencing had shown CD8+CD57+ cell expansion detected by flow cytometry. TCR beta VDJ and CDR3 were profiled, and genomic DNA was the template. TCRdb passed the reads through MiXCR, listing each CDR3 protein once. The sample gives approximately 80,000 distinct CDR3 sequences, roughly 70% of which show up once; approximately 80% is in the top ten.

Sequencing was performed on sorted CD4+, CD8+, or CD8+CD57+ T cells (not recorded which) from PBMCs. The TCR was taken from a human donor with aplastic anemia. The rearrangement uses TRBV20-1 and TRBJ2-5; D may be TRBD1 (5 bases). CDR3 loop: CSARTLPGLTLGHQETQYF. The CDR3 DNA follows: TGCAGTGCTAGGACGTTACCGGGCCTAACTCTGGGGCACCAAGAGACCCAGTACTTC.